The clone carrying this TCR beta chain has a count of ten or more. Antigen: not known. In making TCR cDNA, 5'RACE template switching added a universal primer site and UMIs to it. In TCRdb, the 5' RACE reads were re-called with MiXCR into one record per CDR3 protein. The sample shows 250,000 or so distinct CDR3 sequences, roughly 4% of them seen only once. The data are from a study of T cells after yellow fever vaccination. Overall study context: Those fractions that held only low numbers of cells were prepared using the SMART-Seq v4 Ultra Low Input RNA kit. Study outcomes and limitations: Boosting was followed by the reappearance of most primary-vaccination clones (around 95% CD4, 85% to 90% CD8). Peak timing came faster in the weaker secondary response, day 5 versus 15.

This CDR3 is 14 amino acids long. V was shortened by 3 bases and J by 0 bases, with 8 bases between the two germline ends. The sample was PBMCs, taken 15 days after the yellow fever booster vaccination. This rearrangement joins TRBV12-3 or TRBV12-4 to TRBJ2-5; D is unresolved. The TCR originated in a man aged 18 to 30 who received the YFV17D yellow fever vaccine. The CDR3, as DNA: TGTGCCAGCAGTTTGAACTGGTACCAAGAGACCCAGTACTTC. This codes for CASSLNWYQETQYF.